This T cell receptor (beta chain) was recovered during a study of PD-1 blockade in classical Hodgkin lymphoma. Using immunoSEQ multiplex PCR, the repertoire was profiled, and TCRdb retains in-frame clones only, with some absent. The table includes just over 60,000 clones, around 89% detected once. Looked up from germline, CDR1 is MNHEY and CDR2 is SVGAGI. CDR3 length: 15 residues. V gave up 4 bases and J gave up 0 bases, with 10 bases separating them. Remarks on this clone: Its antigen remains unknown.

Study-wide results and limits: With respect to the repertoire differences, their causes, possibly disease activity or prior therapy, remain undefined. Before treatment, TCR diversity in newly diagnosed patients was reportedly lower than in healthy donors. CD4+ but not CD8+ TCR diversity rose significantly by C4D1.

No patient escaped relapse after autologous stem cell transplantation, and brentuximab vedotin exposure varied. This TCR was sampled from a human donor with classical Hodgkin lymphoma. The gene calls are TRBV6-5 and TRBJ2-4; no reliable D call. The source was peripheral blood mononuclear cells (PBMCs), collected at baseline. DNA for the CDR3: TGTGCCAGCAGTTTCCAGACCACAGCCAAAAACATTCAGTACTTC. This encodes CASSFQTTAKNIQYF.